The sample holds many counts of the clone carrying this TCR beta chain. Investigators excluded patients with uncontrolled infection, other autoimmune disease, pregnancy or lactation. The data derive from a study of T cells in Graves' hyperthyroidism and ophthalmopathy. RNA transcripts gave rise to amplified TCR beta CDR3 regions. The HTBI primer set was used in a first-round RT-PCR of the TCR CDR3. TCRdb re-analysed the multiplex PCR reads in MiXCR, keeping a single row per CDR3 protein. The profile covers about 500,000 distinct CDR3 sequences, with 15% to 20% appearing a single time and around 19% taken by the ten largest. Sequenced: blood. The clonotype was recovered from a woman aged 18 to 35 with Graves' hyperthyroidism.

DNA of the CDR3: TGTGCCAGCAGCTTAGGACGGTTTCTCTCCTACGAGCAGTACTTC. As protein: CASSLGRFLSYEQYF. The chain is built from TRBV7-9 and TRBJ2-7, with unresolved D. CDR3 length equals 15 residues. Trimming removed 1 base from V and 0 bases from J, with 10 bases in between. Germline V gives CDR1 SEHNR, CDR2 FQNEAQ (reference sequence).